One and the same sample provided the 5 T cell receptor beta chains below, sequenced in a study of cytomegalovirus exposure and HLA in healthy donors. 60 Vbeta and 13 Jbeta primers were used in PCR. Clones were read by immunoSEQ multiplex PCR, and TCRdb kept only the in-frame ones, dropping some. The sample gives 150,000 to 200,000 clones, about 75% of which show up once; roughly 2% is in the top ten. Sequencing was performed on PBMCs. The receptors were sampled from a female donor in good health and CMV-seronegative.

This clone was counted a few times. This chain connects TRBV6-5 to TRBJ2-2; D is possibly TRBD2 (5 bases). V was trimmed by 6 bases and J by 6 bases, leaving 17 bases between them. CDR1 MNHEY and CDR2 SVGAGI come from the germline V gene. CDR3 length: 15 amino acids. The CDR3 protein is CASSRRGPGSGELFF. CDR3 nucleotides: TGTGCCAGCAGCCGACGGGGTCCCGGGTCCGGGGAGCTGTTTTTT.

The V gene is TRBV2, the J gene TRBJ1-6; D is unclear. Germline loops: CDR1 SNHLY, CDR2 FYNNEI. Trimming stripped 5 bases from V and 9 bases from J, with 8 bases between. The CDR3 is made up of 12 amino acids. The CDR3 nucleotides are TGTGCCAGCAGTCTTAGGAGTTCACCCCTCCACTTT. Protein product: CASSLRSSPLHF.

This chain links TRBV2 with TRBJ2-1, with 10 bases lining up with TRBD2. This CDR3 is built from 14 residues. V trimming: 7 bases; J trimming: 4 bases; junction bases outside the gene matches: 4. CDR1 SNHLY and CDR2 FYNNEI come from the germline V gene. For the CDR3, the DNA is TGTGCCAGCACTTCTAGCGGGGGTTACAATGAGCAGTTCTTC. This gives the protein CASTSSGGYNEQFF.

The chain carries TRBV10-3 and TRBJ1-1; possibly TRBD1 for D (5 bases). The length of the CDR3 is 13 residues. Germline CDR1 reads ENHRY; CDR2 reads SYGVKD. V was trimmed by 3 bases and J by 7 bases, leaving 12 bases between them. CDR3: CAISDRQPIEAFF. The DNA of the CDR3 is TGTGCCATCAGTGATAGACAGCCTATTGAAGCTTTCTTT.

The rearrangement links TRBV5-1 to TRBJ1-2, with D unresolved. Germline-derived CDR1 and CDR2 are SGHRS and YFSETQ. With 4 bases removed from V and 0 bases from J, the gap between germline ends came to 7 bases. CDR3 length: 13 amino acids. This chain's CDR3 is CASSPDTNYGYTF. For the CDR3, the DNA is TGCGCCAGCAGCCCAGACACTAACTATGGCTACACCTTC.